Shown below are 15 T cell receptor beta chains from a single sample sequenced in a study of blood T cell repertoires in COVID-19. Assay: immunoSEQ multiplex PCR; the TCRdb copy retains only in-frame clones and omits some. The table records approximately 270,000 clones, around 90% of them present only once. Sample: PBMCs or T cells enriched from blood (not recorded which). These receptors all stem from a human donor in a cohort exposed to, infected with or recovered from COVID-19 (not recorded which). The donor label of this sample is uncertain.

CDR3 in amino acids: CASRYYKRQGIDYGYTF. CDR3 bases: TGCGCCAGCAGATATTATAAAAGACAGGGGATAGACTATGGCTACACCTTC. This sequence joins TRBV4-1 and TRBJ1-2, with 8 bases fitting TRBD1. The V segment lost 6 bases and the J segment 3 bases; nucleotides outside the gene matches: 15. This CDR3 comprises 17 residues. Germline lookup yields CDR1 MGHRA and CDR2 YSYEKL.

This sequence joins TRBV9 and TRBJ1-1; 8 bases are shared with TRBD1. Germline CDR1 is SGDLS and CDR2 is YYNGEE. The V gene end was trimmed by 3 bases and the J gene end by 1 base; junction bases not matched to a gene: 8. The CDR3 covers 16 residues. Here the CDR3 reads CASSDGQGGWNTEAFF. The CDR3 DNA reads TGTGCCAGCAGCGACGGACAGGGCGGATGGAACACTGAAGCTTTCTTT.

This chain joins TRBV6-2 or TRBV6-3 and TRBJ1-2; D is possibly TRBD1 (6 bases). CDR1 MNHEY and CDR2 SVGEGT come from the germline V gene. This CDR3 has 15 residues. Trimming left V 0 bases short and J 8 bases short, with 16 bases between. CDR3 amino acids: CASSYSSDRWGGYTF. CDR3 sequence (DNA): TGTGCCAGCAGTTACTCATCAGACAGGTGGGGCGGCTACACCTTC.

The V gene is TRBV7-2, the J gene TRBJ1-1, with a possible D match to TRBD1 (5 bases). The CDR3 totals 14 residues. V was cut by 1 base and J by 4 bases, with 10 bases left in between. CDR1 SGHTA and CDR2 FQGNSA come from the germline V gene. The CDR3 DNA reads TGTGCCAGCAGCTTAGTAGGGGCAAGCACTGAAGCTTTCTTT. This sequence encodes CASSLVGASTEAFF. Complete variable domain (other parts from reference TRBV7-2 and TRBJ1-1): GAGVSQSPSNKVTEKGKDVELRCDPISGHTALYWYRQSLGQGLEFLIYFQGNSAPDKSGLPSDRFSAERTGGSVSTLTIQRTQQEDSAVYLCASSLVGASTEAFFGQGTRLTVV.

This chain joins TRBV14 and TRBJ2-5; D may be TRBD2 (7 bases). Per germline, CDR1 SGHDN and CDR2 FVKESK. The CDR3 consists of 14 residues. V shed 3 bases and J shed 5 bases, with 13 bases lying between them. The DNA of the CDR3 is TGTGCCAGCAGCCAGCTCGGGGGGCAGGAGACCCAGTACTTC. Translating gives CASSQLGGQETQYF. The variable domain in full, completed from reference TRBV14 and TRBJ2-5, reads EAGVTQFPSHSVIEKGQTVTLRCDPISGHDNLYWYRRVMGKEIKFLLHFVKESKQDESGMPNNRFLAERTGGTYSTLKVQPAELEDSGVYFCASSQLGGQETQYFGPGTRLLVL.

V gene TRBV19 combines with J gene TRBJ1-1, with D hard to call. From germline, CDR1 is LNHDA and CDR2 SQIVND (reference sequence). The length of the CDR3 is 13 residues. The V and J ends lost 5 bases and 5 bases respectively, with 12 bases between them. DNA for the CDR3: TGTGCCAGTAGTCGGGCGGCGGGAACTGAAGCTTTCTTT. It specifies CASSRAAGTEAFF.

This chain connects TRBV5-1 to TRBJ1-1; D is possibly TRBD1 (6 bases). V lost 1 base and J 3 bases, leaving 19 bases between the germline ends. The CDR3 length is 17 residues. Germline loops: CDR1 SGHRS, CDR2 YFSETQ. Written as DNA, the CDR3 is TGCGCCAGCAGCTTGTTGCCCACCAGGGGCGGCGACACTGAAGCTTTCTTT. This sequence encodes CASSLLPTRGGDTEAFF.

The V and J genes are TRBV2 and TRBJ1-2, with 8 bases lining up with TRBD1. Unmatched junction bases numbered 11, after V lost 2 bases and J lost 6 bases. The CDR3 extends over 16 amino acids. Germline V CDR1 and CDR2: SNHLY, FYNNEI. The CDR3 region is CASSEIQGAPGDGYTF. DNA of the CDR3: TGTGCCAGCAGTGAAATTCAGGGGGCGCCCGGGGATGGCTACACCTTC.

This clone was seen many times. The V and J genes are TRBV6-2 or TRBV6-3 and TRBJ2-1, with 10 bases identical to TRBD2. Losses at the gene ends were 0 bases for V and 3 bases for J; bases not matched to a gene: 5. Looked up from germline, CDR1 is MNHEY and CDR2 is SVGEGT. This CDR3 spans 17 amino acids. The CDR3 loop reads CASSYSPSGGIYNEQFF. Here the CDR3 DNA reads TGTGCCAGCAGTTACTCGCCTAGCGGGGGAATCTACAATGAGCAGTTCTTC.

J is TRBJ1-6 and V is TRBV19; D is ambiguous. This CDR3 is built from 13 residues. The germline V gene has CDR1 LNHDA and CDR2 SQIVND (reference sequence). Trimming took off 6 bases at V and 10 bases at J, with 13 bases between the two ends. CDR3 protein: CASRRVDESPLHF. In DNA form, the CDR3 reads TGTGCCAGTAGGAGGGTGGACGAATCACCCCTCCACTTT.

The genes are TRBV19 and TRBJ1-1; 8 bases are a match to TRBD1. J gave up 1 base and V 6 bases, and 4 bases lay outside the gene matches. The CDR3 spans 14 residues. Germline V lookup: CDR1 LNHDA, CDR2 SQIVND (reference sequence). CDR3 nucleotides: TGTGCCAGTAGGGACAGGGAAAGGAACACTGAAGCTTTCTTT. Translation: CASRDRERNTEAFF.

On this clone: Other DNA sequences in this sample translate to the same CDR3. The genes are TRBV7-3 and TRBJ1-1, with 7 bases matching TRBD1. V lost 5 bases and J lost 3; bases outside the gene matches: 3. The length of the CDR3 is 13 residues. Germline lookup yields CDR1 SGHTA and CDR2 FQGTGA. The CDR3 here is CASSLGQYTEAFF. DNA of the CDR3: TGTGCCAGCAGCCTGGGACAGTACACTGAAGCTTTCTTT.

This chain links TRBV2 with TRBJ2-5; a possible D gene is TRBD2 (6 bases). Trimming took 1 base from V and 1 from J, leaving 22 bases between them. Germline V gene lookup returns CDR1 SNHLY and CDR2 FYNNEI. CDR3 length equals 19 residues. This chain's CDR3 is CASSEGSPSAEGPQETQYF. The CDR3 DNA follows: TGTGCCAGCAGTGAAGGGAGCCCTAGCGCCGAAGGCCCCCAAGAGACCCAGTACTTC.

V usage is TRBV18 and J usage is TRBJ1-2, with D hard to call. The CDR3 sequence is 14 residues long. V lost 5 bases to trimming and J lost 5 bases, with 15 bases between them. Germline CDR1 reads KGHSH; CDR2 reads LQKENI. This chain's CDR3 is CASSALDSTYGYTF. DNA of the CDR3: TGTGCCAGCTCAGCGTTAGATAGTACGTATGGCTACACCTTC.

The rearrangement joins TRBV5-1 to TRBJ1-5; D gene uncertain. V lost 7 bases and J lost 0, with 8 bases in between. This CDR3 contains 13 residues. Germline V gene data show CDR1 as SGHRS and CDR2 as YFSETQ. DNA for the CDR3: TGCGCCAGCCGCGGGGATAGCAATCAGCCCCAGCATTTT. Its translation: CASRGDSNQPQHF. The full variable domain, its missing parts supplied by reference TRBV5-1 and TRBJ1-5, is KAGVTQTPRYLIKTRGQQVTLSCSPISGHRSVSWYQQTPGQGLQFLFEYFSETQRNKGNFPGRFSGRQFSNSRSEMNVSTLELGDSALYLCASRGDSNQPQHFGDGTRLSIL.